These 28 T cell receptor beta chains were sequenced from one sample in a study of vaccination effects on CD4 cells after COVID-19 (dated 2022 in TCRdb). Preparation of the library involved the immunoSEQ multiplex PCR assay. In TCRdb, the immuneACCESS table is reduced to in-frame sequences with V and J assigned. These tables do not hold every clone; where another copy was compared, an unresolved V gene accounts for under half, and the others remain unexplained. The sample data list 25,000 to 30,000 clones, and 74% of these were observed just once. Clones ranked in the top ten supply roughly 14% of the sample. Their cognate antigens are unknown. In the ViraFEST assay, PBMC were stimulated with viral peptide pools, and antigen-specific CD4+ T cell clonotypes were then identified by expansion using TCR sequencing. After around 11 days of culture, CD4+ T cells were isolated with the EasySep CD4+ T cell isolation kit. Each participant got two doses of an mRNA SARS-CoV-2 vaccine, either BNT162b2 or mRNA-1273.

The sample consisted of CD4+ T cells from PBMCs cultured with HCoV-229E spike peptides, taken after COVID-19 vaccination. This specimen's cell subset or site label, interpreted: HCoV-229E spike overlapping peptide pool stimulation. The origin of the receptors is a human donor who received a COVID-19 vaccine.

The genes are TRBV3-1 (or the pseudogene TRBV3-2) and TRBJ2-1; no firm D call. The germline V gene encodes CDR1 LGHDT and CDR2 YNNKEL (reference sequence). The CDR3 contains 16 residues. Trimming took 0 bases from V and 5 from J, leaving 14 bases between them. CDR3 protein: CASSQDGPISDNEQFF. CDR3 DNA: TGTGCCAGCAGCCAAGACGGTCCCATTTCCGACAATGAGCAGTTCTTC.

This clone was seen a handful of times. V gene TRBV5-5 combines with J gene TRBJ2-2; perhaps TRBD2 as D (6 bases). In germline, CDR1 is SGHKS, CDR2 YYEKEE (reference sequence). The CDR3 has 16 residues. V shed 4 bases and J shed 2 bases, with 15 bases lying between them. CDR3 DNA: TGTGCCAGCAGCCCCCTAGGCGGGGTAAACACCGGGGAGCTGTTTTTT. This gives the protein CASSPLGGVNTGELFF.

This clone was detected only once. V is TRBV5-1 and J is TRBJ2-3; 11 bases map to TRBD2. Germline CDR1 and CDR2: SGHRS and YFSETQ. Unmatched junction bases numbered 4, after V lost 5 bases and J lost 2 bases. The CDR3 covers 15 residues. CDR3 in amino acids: CASRIAGGDTDTQYF. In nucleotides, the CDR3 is TGCGCCAGCAGAATAGCGGGGGGGGACACAGATACGCAGTATTTT. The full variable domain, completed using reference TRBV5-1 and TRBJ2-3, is KAGVTQTPRYLIKTRGQQVTLSCSPISGHRSVSWYQQTPGQGLQFLFEYFSETQRNKGNFPGRFSGRQFSNSRSEMNVSTLELGDSALYLCASRIAGGDTDTQYFGPGTRLTVL.

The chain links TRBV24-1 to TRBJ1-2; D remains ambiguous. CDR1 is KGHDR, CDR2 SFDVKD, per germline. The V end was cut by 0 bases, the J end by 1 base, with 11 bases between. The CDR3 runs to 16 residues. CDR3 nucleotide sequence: TGTGCCACCAGTGATTTGCTTTCTGTTCTTAACTATGGCTACACCTTC. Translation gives CATSDLLSVLNYGYTF.

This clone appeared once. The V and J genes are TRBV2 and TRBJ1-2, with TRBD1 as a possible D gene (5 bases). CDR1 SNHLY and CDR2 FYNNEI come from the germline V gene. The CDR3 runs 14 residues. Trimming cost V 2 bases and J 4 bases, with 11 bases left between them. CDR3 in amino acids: CASSELDSLYGYTF. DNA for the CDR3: TGTGCCAGCAGTGAATTAGACAGCCTCTATGGCTACACCTTC. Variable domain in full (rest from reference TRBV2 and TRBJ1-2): EPEVTQTPSHQVTQMGQEVILRCVPISNHLYFYWYRQILGQKVEFLVSFYNNEISEKSEIFDDQFSVERPDGSNFTLKIRSTKLEDSAMYFCASSELDSLYGYTFGSGTRLTVV.

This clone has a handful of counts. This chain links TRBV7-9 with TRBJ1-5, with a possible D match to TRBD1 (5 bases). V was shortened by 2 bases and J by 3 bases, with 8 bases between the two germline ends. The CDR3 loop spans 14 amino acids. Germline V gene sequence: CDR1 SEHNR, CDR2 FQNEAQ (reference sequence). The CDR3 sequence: CASSLRGANQPQHF. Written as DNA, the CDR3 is TGTGCCAGCAGCTTAAGAGGGGCCAATCAGCCCCAGCATTTT.

The CDR3 reads CSVGRVNEQFF. As DNA, the CDR3 is TGCAGCGTTGGCAGGGTCAATGAGCAGTTCTTC. This chain links TRBV29-1 with TRBJ2-1, with D tentatively TRBD1 (5 bases). This CDR3 contains 11 residues. Germline V lookup: CDR1 SQVTM, CDR2 ANQGSEA. Between the trimmed V and J ends, which lost 4 bases and 6 bases, there was a span of 7 bases.

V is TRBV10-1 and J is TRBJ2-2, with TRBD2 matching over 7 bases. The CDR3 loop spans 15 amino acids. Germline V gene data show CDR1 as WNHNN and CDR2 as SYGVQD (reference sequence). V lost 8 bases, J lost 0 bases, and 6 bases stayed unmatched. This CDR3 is CASSPSGTNTGELFF. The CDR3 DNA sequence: TGCGCCAGCTCCCCGAGCGGGACGAACACCGGGGAGCTGTTTTTT.

The chain's CDR3 is CASSHLGQSSTDTQYF. CDR3 DNA sequence: TGTGCCAGCAGCCACCTGGGACAGTCTAGCACAGATACGCAGTATTTT. The V call is TRBV3-1 (or the pseudogene TRBV3-2), the J call TRBJ2-3, with 7 bases that match TRBD1. Germline V gene sequence: CDR1 LGHDT, CDR2 YNNKEL (reference sequence). The CDR3 is 16 residues long. V was clipped by 3 bases and J by 0 bases; unmatched bases: 6.

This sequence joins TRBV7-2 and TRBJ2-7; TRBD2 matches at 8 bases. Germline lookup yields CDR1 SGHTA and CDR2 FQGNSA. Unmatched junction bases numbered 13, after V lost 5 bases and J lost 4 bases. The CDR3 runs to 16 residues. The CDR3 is CASSPNLGLAGYEQYF. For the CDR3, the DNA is TGTGCCAGCAGCCCAAACCTAGGACTAGCAGGATACGAGCAGTACTTC.

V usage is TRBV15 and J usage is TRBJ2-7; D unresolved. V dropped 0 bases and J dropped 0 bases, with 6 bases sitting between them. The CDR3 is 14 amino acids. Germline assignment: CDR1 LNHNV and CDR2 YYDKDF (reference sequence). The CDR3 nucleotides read TGTGCCACCAGCAGAGACCCCTCCTCCTACGAGCAGTACTTC. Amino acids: CATSRDPSSYEQYF.

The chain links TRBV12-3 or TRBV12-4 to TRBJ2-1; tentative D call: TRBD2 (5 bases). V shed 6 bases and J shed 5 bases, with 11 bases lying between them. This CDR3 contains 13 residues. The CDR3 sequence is CASRRLADNEQFF. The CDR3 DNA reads TGTGCCAGCAGACGTCTAGCTGACAATGAGCAGTTCTTC.

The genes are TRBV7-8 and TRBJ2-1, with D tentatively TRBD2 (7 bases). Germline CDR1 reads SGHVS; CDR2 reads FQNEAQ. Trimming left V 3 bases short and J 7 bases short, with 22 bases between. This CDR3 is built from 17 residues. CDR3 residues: CASSFRRMGGARNEQFF. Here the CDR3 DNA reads TGTGCCAGCAGCTTTCGGAGGATGGGGGGGGCGAGGAATGAGCAGTTCTTC.

This CDR3 reads CAWSPRTAWGPQHF. The CDR3, as DNA: TGTGCCTGGAGCCCACGGACGGCATGGGGGCCCCAGCATTTT. V usage is TRBV30 and J usage is TRBJ1-5; no clear D gene. This CDR3 has 14 residues. From germline, CDR1 is GTSNPN and CDR2 SVGIG (reference sequence). The germline V and J ends were trimmed by 3 bases and 9 bases, with 18 bases remaining between them.

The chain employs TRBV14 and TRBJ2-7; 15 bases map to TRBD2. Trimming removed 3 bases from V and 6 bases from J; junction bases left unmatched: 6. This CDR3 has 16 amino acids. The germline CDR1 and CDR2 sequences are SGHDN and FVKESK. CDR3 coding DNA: TGTGCCAGCAGCCATTCTGGGACTAGCGGGAGGATCGAGCAGTACTTC. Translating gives CASSHSGTSGRIEQYF.

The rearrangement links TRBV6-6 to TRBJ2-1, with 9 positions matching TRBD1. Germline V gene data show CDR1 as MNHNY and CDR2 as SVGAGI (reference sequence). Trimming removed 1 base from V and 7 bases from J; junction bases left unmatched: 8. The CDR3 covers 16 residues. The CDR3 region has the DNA TGTGCCAGCAGTTACTTTGTGGGACAGGGTTTGAATGAGCAGTTCTTC. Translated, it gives CASSYFVGQGLNEQFF.

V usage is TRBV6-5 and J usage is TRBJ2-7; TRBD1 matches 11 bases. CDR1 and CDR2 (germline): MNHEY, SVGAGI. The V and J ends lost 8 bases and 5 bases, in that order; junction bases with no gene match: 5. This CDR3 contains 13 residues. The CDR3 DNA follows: TGTGCCAGCTCGGACAGGGGGCCGGACGAGCAGTACTTC. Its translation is CASSDRGPDEQYF.

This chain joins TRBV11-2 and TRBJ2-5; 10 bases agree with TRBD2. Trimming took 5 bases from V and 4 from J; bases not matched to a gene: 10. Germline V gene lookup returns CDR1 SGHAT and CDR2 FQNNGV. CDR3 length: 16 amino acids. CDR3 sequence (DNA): TGTGCCAGCAGCCCCCGGGTAGCGGGGGGCTCAGAGACCCAGTACTTC. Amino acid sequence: CASSPRVAGGSETQYF. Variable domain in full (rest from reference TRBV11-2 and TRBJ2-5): EAGVAQSPRYKIIEKRQSVAFWCNPISGHATLYWYQQILGQGPKLLIQFQNNGVVDDSQLPKDRFSAERLKGVDSTLKIQPAKLEDSAVYLCASSPRVAGGSETQYFGPGTRLLVL.

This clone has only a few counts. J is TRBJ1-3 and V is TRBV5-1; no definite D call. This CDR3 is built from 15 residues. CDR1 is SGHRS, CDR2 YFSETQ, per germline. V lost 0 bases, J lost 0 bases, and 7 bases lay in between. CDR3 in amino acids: CASSLDWISGNTIYF. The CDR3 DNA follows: TGCGCCAGCAGCTTGGACTGGATCTCTGGAAACACCATATATTTT.

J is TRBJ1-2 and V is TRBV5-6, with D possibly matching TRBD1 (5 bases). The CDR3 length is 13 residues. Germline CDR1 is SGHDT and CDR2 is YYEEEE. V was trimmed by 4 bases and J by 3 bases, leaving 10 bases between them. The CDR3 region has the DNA TGTGCCAGCAGCCCGACAGAATACTATGGCTACACCTTC. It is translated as CASSPTEYYGYTF.

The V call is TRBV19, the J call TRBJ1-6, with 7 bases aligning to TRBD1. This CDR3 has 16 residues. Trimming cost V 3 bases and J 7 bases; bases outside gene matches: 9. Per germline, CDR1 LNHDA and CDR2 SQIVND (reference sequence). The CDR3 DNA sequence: TGTGCCAGTAGTATCCCCAGGGGGTCCGGCAATTCACCCCTCCACTTT. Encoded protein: CASSIPRGSGNSPLHF.

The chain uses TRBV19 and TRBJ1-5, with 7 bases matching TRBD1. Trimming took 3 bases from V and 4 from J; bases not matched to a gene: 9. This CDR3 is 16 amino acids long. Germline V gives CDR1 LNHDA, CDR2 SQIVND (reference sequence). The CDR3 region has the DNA TGTGCCAGTAGTATTTGGATGCCAGGGGGAAATCAGCCCCAGCATTTT. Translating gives CASSIWMPGGNQPQHF.

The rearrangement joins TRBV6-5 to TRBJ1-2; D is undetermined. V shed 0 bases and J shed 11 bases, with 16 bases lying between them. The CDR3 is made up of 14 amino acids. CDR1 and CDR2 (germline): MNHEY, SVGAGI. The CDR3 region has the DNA TGTGCCAGCAGTTACTCGGATATGTCCGGGAAGTACACCTTC. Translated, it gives CASSYSDMSGKYTF.

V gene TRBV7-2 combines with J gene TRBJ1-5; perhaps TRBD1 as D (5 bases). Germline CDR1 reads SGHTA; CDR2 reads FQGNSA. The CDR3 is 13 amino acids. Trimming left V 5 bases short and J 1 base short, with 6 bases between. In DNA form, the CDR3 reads TGTGCCAGCAGCCCAGGGAGCAATCAGCCCCAGCATTTT. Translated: CASSPGSNQPQHF.

The CDR3 bases are TGTGCCAGCAGCCCGCAGTTGAGGGGGAGCGGCTACACCTTC. Residues: CASSPQLRGSGYTF. This sequence joins TRBV3-1 (or the pseudogene TRBV3-2) and TRBJ1-2, with D possibly matching TRBD1 (6 bases). This CDR3 comprises 14 residues. The germline gives CDR1 LGHDT, CDR2 YNNKEL (reference sequence). The V end lost 4 bases, the J end lost 8 bases, and 17 bases lay between the germline ends.

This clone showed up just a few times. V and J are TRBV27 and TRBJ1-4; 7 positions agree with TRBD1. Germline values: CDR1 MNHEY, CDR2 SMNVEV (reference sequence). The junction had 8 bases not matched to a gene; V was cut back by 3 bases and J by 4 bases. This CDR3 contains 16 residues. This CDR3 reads CASSFLFGTDNEKLFF. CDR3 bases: TGTGCCAGCAGTTTCCTCTTCGGGACAGATAATGAAAAACTGTTTTTT.

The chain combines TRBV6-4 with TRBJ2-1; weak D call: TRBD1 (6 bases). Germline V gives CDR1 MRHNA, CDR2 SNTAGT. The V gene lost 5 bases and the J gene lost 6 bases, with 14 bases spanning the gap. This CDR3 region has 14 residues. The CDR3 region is CASSLMDSPNEQFF. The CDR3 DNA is TGTGCCAGCAGTTTGATGGACAGCCCCAATGAGCAGTTCTTC.

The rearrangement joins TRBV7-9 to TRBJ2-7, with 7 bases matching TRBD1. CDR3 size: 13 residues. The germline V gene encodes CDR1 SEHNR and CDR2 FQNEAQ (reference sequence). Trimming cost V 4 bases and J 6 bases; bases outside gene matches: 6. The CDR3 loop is CASSSRQGGEQYF. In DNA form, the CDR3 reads TGTGCCAGCAGCTCGAGACAGGGTGGCGAGCAGTACTTC.